Below, 27 T cell receptor beta chains from the same sample are listed, as sequenced in a study of OX40 agonist ivuxolimab in advanced cancers. Clones were sequenced by immunoSEQ multiplex PCR, and TCRdb holds only the in-frame ones, with some missing. The table records approximately 70,000 clones, about 85% of them present only once. The sample was CD4+ or CD8+ T cells sorted from blood, taken in a trial of the OX40 agonist ivuxolimab. All receptors come from an adult with an advanced solid tumor such as melanoma, head and neck, liver or kidney cancer.

The chain is built from TRBV5-1 and TRBJ2-3; D tentatively fits TRBD1 or TRBD2 (6 bases each). The germline V and J ends were trimmed by 4 bases and 4 bases, with 16 bases remaining between them. CDR3 length equals 15 residues. From germline, CDR1 is SGHRS and CDR2 YFSETQ. Here the CDR3 reads CASSRGGQDPDTQYF. CDR3 DNA sequence: TGCGCCAGCAGCCGAGGGGGGCAAGATCCAGATACGCAGTATTTT.

V is TRBV5-1 and J is TRBJ2-5, with 11 bases aligning to TRBD2. This CDR3 is 15 amino acids long. V shed 6 bases and J 5 bases; nucleotides not matched to a gene: 9. CDR1 SGHRS and CDR2 YFSETQ come from the germline V gene. The CDR3 coding sequence is TGCGCCAGCACCAACCCCCTAGCGGGGGGTGAGACCCAGTACTTC. This gives the protein CASTNPLAGGETQYF.

The chain employs TRBV11-1 and TRBJ1-5; no firm D call. V shed 5 bases and J shed 7 bases, with 12 bases lying between them. The CDR3 loop spans 13 amino acids. Germline CDR1 is SGHAT and CDR2 is FQDESV (reference sequence). CDR3 nucleotide sequence: TGTGCCAGCAGCAGCGGGCCGGGACAGCCCCAGCATTTT. Protein product: CASSSGPGQPQHF.

The chain has TRBV28 and TRBJ2-7, with 11 nucleotides matching TRBD1. This CDR3 has 14 residues. V was clipped by 6 bases and J by 5 bases; unmatched bases: 6. The V gene's germline CDR1 is MDHEN and CDR2 SYDVKM. The CDR3 DNA reads TGTGCCAGCAGGGGACAGGGGGAGATCGACGAGCAGTACTTC. It codes for CASRGQGEIDEQYF.

The chain recombines TRBV20-1 with TRBJ1-1; the D gene is possibly TRBD1 (5 bases). Germline lookup yields CDR1 DFQATT and CDR2 SNEGSKA (reference sequence). The CDR3 is 11 residues long. V gave up 3 bases and J gave up 11 bases, with 13 bases separating them. The CDR3: CSASPSPGAFF. The CDR3 DNA is TGCAGTGCTAGCCCGTCTCCAGGGGCTTTCTTT.

This clone occurred once. The chain recombines TRBV29-1 with TRBJ2-5; TRBD2 aligns across 12 bases. The closer fit of TRBJ2-7 to the DNA end suggests the J call may be wrong. Germline lookup yields CDR1 SQVTM and CDR2 ANQGSEA. This CDR3 contains 14 residues. DNA for the CDR3: TGCAGCGTCCCTACTAGCGGGGGGACCTACGAGCAGTACTTC. This codes for CSVPTSGGTYEQYF.

This chain joins TRBV6-5 and TRBJ2-3, with 8 nucleotides matching TRBD1. V dropped 4 bases and J dropped 5; count of bases not matched to a gene: 8. CDR3 length equals 15 residues. Germline V gene lookup returns CDR1 MNHEY and CDR2 SVGAGI. CDR3 in DNA: TGTGCCAGCAGTTTCCAGACAGGGGCCGGAGATACGCAGTATTTT. It is translated as CASSFQTGAGDTQYF.

V gene TRBV5-1 combines with J gene TRBJ2-5; 8 nucleotides agree with TRBD2. The better agreement between TRBJ2-7 and the DNA end casts doubt on the J call. Germline CDR1 and CDR2: SGHRS and YFSETQ. This CDR3 is built from 15 residues. The CDR3 DNA follows: TGCGCCAGCAGCTTCGACGGGGGGGCCCTCTACGAGCAGTACTTC. It yields the protein CASSFDGGALYEQYF.

The chain employs TRBV11-3 and TRBJ2-1; no clear D. The CDR3 spans 12 residues. Germline V CDR1 and CDR2: SGHNT, YENEEA. V was clipped by 4 bases and J by 12 bases, with 13 bases between them. CDR3 residues: CASSSMTGSQFF. The CDR3 DNA is TGTGCCAGCAGCTCAATGACTGGATCGCAGTTCTTC.

The chain links TRBV19 to TRBJ1-1; unclear D gene. The CDR3 totals 13 residues. V was cut by 2 bases and J by 2 bases, with 6 bases left in between. Germline V gene data show CDR1 as LNHDA and CDR2 as SQIVND (reference sequence). CDR3 nucleotide sequence: TGTGCCAGTAGTATATCAGTTAACACTGAAGCTTTCTTT. It translates to CASSISVNTEAFF.

V and J are TRBV9 and TRBJ2-3; D is uncertain. Germline V gives CDR1 SGDLS, CDR2 YYNGEE. CDR3 length: 14 amino acids. V lost 0 bases and J 3 bases, leaving 8 bases between the germline ends. CDR3 in amino acids: CASSVGWGTDTQYF. In nucleotides, the CDR3 is TGTGCCAGCAGCGTAGGGTGGGGAACAGATACGCAGTATTTT.

The chain has TRBV2 and TRBJ2-4; 9 nucleotides align to TRBD1. Losses at the gene ends were 6 bases for V and 4 bases for J; bases not matched to a gene: 4. Per germline, CDR1 SNHLY and CDR2 FYNNEI. The CDR3 runs to 14 residues. This chain's CDR3 is CASRDRGAKNIQYF. The CDR3 DNA follows: TGTGCCAGCAGGGACAGGGGAGCAAAAAACATTCAGTACTTC.

CDR3 sequence reads: CASSLRRNYGYTF. In DNA, the CDR3 is TGTGCCAGCAGCTTGCGCAGGAACTATGGCTACACCTTC. The gene calls are TRBV5-8 and TRBJ1-2; D is uncertain. CDR3 size: 13 residues. V was shortened by 1 base and J by 2 bases, with 6 bases between the two germline ends. Germline values: CDR1 SGHTS, CDR2 YDEGEE.

This clone has just one count. The V and J genes are TRBV7-9 and TRBJ2-2, with D hard to call. Trimming shortened V by 3 bases and J by 2 bases, and 7 bases separated the two germline ends. The V gene's germline CDR1 is SEHNR and CDR2 FQNEAQ (reference sequence). This CDR3 is 14 amino acids long. The CDR3 sequence: CASSFSPNTGELFF. In DNA form, the CDR3 reads TGTGCCAGCAGCTTTTCACCCAACACCGGGGAGCTGTTTTTT.

This clone was counted between two and nine times. V is TRBV6-5 and J is TRBJ2-1; D is unresolved. Germline CDR1 MNHEY, CDR2 SVGAGI. There are 12 residues in the CDR3. Trimming stripped 8 bases from V and 6 bases from J, with 11 bases between. CDR3 sequence: CASWGRFNEQFF. In DNA, the CDR3 is TGTGCCAGCTGGGGTAGGTTCAATGAGCAGTTCTTC.

The chain recombines TRBV11-2 with TRBJ1-4; D perhaps matches TRBD1 (5 bases). V dropped 5 bases and J dropped 7 bases, with 14 bases sitting between them. The CDR3 loop spans 14 amino acids. Looked up from germline, CDR1 is SGHAT and CDR2 is FQNNGV. Here the CDR3 reads CASSPRQRGEKLFF. The CDR3 nucleotides are TGTGCCAGCAGCCCAAGACAAAGGGGTGAAAAACTGTTTTTT.

The table lists this clone with a few counts. The J gene is TRBJ2-3, the V gene TRBV11-2; 8 bases map to TRBD2. Germline CDR1 SGHAT, CDR2 FQNNGV. Trimming took 1 base from V and 4 from J; bases not matched to a gene: 4. CDR3 length: 15 residues. CDR3 residues: CASSLGGGRADTQYF. DNA of the CDR3: TGTGCCAGCAGCTTAGGCGGGGGGAGGGCAGATACGCAGTATTTT.

V usage is TRBV19 and J usage is TRBJ1-2; D is uncertain. Germline V CDR1 and CDR2: LNHDA, SQIVND (reference sequence). This CDR3 region has 15 residues. Deletions cut 7 bases from V and 4 bases from J, with 19 bases between. The CDR3 sequence is CASNRAVTGAYGYTF. The CDR3 DNA follows: TGTGCCAGTAATAGGGCGGTGACGGGTGCCTATGGCTACACCTTC.

The CDR3 DNA reads as TGTGCCAGCAGGAGGGGACAGGGGGCCAAAAACATTCAGTACTTC. Translation gives CASRRGQGAKNIQYF. The genes are TRBV5-6 and TRBJ2-4; TRBD1 matches 10 bases. The ends lost 5 bases at V and 1 base at J; junction bases unmatched: 3. In germline, CDR1 is SGHDT, CDR2 YYEEEE. The CDR3 has 15 residues.

The rearrangement joins TRBV6-5 to TRBJ2-1; D perhaps matches TRBD2 (5 bases). Germline CDR1 reads MNHEY; CDR2 reads SVGAGI. V dropped 5 bases and J dropped 10 bases, with 9 bases sitting between them. The CDR3 contains 11 residues. The CDR3 DNA is TGTGCCAGCAGTAACCAGCGGGAGCAGTTCTTC. Its translation is CASSNQREQFF.

V gene TRBV5-1 combines with J gene TRBJ2-1, with D perhaps given as TRBD1 or TRBD2 (6 bases each). The CDR3 is made up of 15 amino acids. The germline CDR1 and CDR2 sequences are SGHRS and YFSETQ. The ends were cut back, 1 base at V and 6 bases at J, with 14 bases in the middle. CDR3: CASSLYPGARNEQFF. DNA of the CDR3: TGCGCCAGCAGCTTGTATCCGGGGGCCCGCAATGAGCAGTTCTTC.

The chain links TRBV11-2 to TRBJ1-1; 8 bases align to TRBD1. The CDR3 loop spans 13 amino acids. V dropped 4 bases and J dropped 5; count of bases not matched to a gene: 3. In germline, CDR1 is SGHAT, CDR2 FQNNGV. The DNA of the CDR3 is TGTGCCAGCAGCTCCGACAGGGGAACTGAAGCTTTCTTT. This sequence encodes CASSSDRGTEAFF.

This chain joins TRBV7-2 and TRBJ1-3; D unresolved. Germline assignment: CDR1 SGHTA and CDR2 FQGNSA. The CDR3 length is 16 residues. The V end was cut by 5 bases, the J end by 0 bases, with 14 bases between. The CDR3, as DNA: TGTGCCAGCAGCCCTAGTATCCTAAACTCTGGAAACACCATATATTTT. This sequence encodes CASSPSILNSGNTIYF.

The chain recombines TRBV5-1 with TRBJ2-1; 8 positions match TRBD1. The CDR3 length is 15 residues. Germline CDR1 SGHRS, CDR2 YFSETQ. V lost 4 bases to trimming and J lost 2 bases; unmatched junction nucleotides: 5. The CDR3 here is CASSVTGEPYNEQFF. Written as DNA, the CDR3 is TGCGCCAGCAGCGTGACAGGGGAACCCTACAATGAGCAGTTCTTC.

This clone was picked up a small number of times. The chain is built from TRBV30 and TRBJ2-7; D possibly uses TRBD1 or TRBD2 (5 bases each). Between the trimmed V and J ends, which lost 1 base and 2 bases, there was a span of 9 bases. The germline gives CDR1 GTSNPN, CDR2 SVGIG (reference sequence). This CDR3 spans 13 amino acids. CDR3 loop: CAWSGGWAYEQYF. CDR3 DNA sequence: TGTGCCTGGAGTGGGGGGTGGGCCTACGAGCAGTACTTC.

The rearrangement links TRBV28 to TRBJ2-5, with 11 positions matching TRBD2. Germline V gives CDR1 MDHEN, CDR2 SYDVKM. The CDR3 has 15 residues. After removal of 5 bases from V and 4 bases from J, the junction contained 6 bases not matched to a gene. Written as DNA, the CDR3 is TGTGCCAGCAGTCCCCGGCTAGCGGGGGGAGAGACCCAGTACTTC. The encoded protein is CASSPRLAGGETQYF.

The V and J genes are TRBV7-3 and TRBJ2-2, with D possibly being TRBD1 (6 bases). Trimming pared 5 bases from V and 0 bases from J, leaving 13 bases between. The germline V gene has CDR1 SGHTA and CDR2 FQGTGA. CDR3 length: 16 amino acids. The CDR3 region has the DNA TGTGCCAGCAGCCTCCAGGGGACCGCGAACACCGGGGAGCTGTTTTTT. Translating gives CASSLQGTANTGELFF. Full variable domain (remainder filled in from reference TRBV7-3 and TRBJ2-2): GAGVSQTPSNKVTEKGKYVELRCDPISGHTALYWYRQSLGQGPEFLIYFQGTGAADDSGLPNDRFFAVRPEGSVSTLKIQRTERGDSAVYLCASSLQGTANTGELFFGEGSRLTVL.